Shown below are 12 T cell receptor beta chains from a single sample sequenced in a study of shared clonotypes between healthy human individuals. The data were produced by immunoSEQ multiplex PCR, yet TCRdb's version contains in-frame clones alone and is incomplete. The profile shows 2 million to 2.5 million clones, approximately 96% of them singletons. The sample was naive CD4+ T cells sorted from blood. Subset defined: CD45RA+ positively selected. Receptor source: a man between 18 and 35 years old in good health.

The genes are TRBV27 and TRBJ1-3; D gene unclear. Deletions cut 3 bases from V and 0 bases from J, with 9 bases between. The CDR3 is 15 residues long. Germline V gene sequence: CDR1 MNHEY, CDR2 SMNVEV (reference sequence). CDR3 in DNA: TGTGCCAGCAGTTTGGTTCCGGGCTCTGGAAACACCATATATTTT. This codes for CASSLVPGSGNTIYF.

The V and J genes are TRBV7-2 and TRBJ2-5; 7 bases match TRBD2. From germline, CDR1 is SGHTA and CDR2 FQGNSA. Germline trimming cut 1 base from V and 6 bases from J; bases unmatched to any gene: 11. The CDR3 totals 16 residues. The CDR3 loop reads CASSLEGLAVLKTQYF. As DNA, the CDR3 is TGTGCCAGCAGCTTAGAGGGCCTAGCGGTCTTGAAGACCCAGTACTTC.

This chain uses TRBV18 with TRBJ2-2, with 7 bases lining up with TRBD2. The CDR3 contains 17 residues. J lost 2 bases, V lost 1 base, and 7 bases had no gene match. Per germline, CDR1 KGHSH and CDR2 LQKENI. CDR3 bases: TGTGCCAGCTCACCACAGAGGGGACTACCAAACACCGGGGAGCTGTTTTTT. Protein product: CASSPQRGLPNTGELFF.

This clone was seen once. The chain uses TRBV2 and TRBJ2-2; 7 bases are a match to TRBD1. Germline V lookup: CDR1 SNHLY, CDR2 FYNNEI. Trimming cost V 8 bases and J 4 bases; bases outside gene matches: 10. The CDR3 consists of 15 residues. In DNA, the CDR3 is TGTGCCAGCGAATTGGGACAGAGTTCCACCGGGGAGCTGTTTTTT. Its protein is CASELGQSSTGELFF.

The chain uses TRBV7-9 and TRBJ1-2, with D hard to call. Looked up from germline, CDR1 is SEHNR and CDR2 is FQNEAQ (reference sequence). V was shortened by 7 bases and J by 7 bases, with 19 bases between the two germline ends. The CDR3 extends over 14 amino acids. The CDR3 protein is CASTQLGGMGGYTF. CDR3 coding DNA: TGTGCCAGCACCCAATTGGGTGGGATGGGTGGCTACACCTTC.

The chain carries TRBV6-1 and TRBJ2-5, with 8 bases aligning to TRBD1. J lost 5 bases, V lost 6 bases, and 8 bases had no gene match. This CDR3 is 14 amino acids long. Germline CDR1 and CDR2: MNHNS and SASEGT. The CDR3 sequence: CASSRGQGSETQYF. CDR3 DNA: TGTGCCAGCAGCAGGGGGCAGGGATCGGAGACCCAGTACTTC.

The chain recombines TRBV28 with TRBJ2-7; possible D gene TRBD1, 6 bases. The CDR3 covers 12 residues. From germline, CDR1 is MDHEN and CDR2 SYDVKM. Trimming cost V 4 bases and J 5 bases, with 9 bases left between them. The CDR3 loop reads CASSSRQDEQYF. The CDR3 bases are TGTGCCAGCAGTTCCCGACAGGACGAGCAGTACTTC.

In its sample, this clone was seen once. This sequence joins TRBV4-3 and TRBJ2-5, with D possibly being TRBD1 (6 bases). Trimming stripped 4 bases from V and 5 bases from J, with 11 bases between. CDR3 size: 13 residues. Per the germline V gene, CDR1 is LGHNA and CDR2 is YSLEER. The DNA of the CDR3 is TGCGCCAGCAGCCCAAGGCAGGGGGAGACCCAGTACTTC. Translation gives CASSPRQGETQYF.

The genes are TRBV29-1 and TRBJ2-7; D is uncertain. The germline V gene has CDR1 SQVTM and CDR2 ANQGSEA. The CDR3 runs to 12 residues. Trimming pared 4 bases from V and 6 bases from J, leaving 13 bases between. CDR3 in amino acids: CSVALEWSEQYF. The CDR3 bases are TGCAGCGTTGCCTTGGAGTGGAGCGAGCAGTACTTC.

The chain uses TRBV7-9 and TRBJ2-7; weak D call: TRBD1 (5 bases). Trimming took off 0 bases at V and 4 bases at J, with 10 bases between the two ends. Germline-derived CDR1 and CDR2 are SEHNR and FQNEAQ (reference sequence). The CDR3 has 14 residues. For the CDR3, the DNA is TGTGCCAGCAGCTTAGCGTCAGGGAAGTACGAGCAGTACTTC. Its translation: CASSLASGKYEQYF.

This chain joins TRBV30 and TRBJ1-6; 10 bases agree with TRBD1. The CDR3 sequence is 19 residues long. V was clipped by 5 bases and J by 7 bases; unmatched bases: 20. Germline values: CDR1 GTSNPN, CDR2 SVGIG (reference sequence). The CDR3 nucleotides read TGTGCCTGGGGATCTCGGGACAGGGGCCACGATAATCTAAATTCACCCCTCCACTTT. Translation gives CAWGSRDRGHDNLNSPLHF.

This chain uses TRBV18 with TRBJ1-1; the D gene is possibly TRBD1 (5 bases). V lost 6 bases, J lost 4 bases, and 15 bases lay in between. The germline gives CDR1 KGHSH, CDR2 LQKENI. This CDR3 comprises 14 residues. The CDR3 region is CASSPPTGRTEAFF. CDR3 in DNA: TGTGCCAGCTCCCCCCCGACGGGGCGCACTGAAGCTTTCTTT.